A single sample gave rise to the 13 T cell receptor beta chains below, sequenced in a study of blood T cell repertoires in COVID-19. Repertoires were generated with immunoSEQ multiplex PCR, while TCRdb's copy carries only in-frame clones and drops some. The data contain about 110,000 clones, about 88% of them singletons. Sequences were obtained from peripheral blood. These receptors originate from a woman aged 70-85 years who had recovered from COVID-19.

For the CDR3, the DNA is TGCGCCAGCAGCTTTGTCGGCTCTGGAAACACCATATATTTT. Translation: CASSFVGSGNTIYF. J is TRBJ1-3 and V is TRBV5-1; D is uncertain. Trimming removed 2 bases from V and 0 bases from J, with 6 bases in between. The germline V gene encodes CDR1 SGHRS and CDR2 YFSETQ. This CDR3 spans 14 amino acids.

The gene calls are TRBV18 and TRBJ2-7, with TRBD1 matching over 8 bases. V lost 5 bases, J lost 1 base, and 7 bases stayed unmatched. Germline V gene sequence: CDR1 KGHSH, CDR2 LQKENI. This CDR3 is 15 amino acids long. The CDR3 nucleotides read TGTGCCAGCTCATCAGGACAGGGAATTTCCTACGAGCAGTACTTC. Protein sequence: CASSSGQGISYEQYF. Based on the CDR3 plus reference TRBV18 and TRBJ2-7, the full variable domain is NAGVMQNPRHLVRRRGQEARLRCSPMKGHSHVYWYRQLPEEGLKFMVYLQKENIIDESGMPKERFSAEFPKEGPSILRIQQVVRGDSAAYFCASSSGQGISYEQYFGPGTRLTVT.

The V gene is TRBV4-2, the J gene TRBJ2-7; 10 bases are a match to TRBD1. The CDR3 totals 16 residues. J was trimmed by 7 bases and V by 2 bases; bases with no gene match: 11. Germline V gene sequence: CDR1 LGHNA, CDR2 YNFKEQ. The CDR3 DNA reads TGTGCCAGCAGCCAATGGACAGGGGGACAAGCAAGGGAGCAGTACTTC. It specifies CASSQWTGGQAREQYF.

V gene TRBV5-1 combines with J gene TRBJ1-2; D possibly corresponds to TRBD1 (6 bases). The CDR3 has 15 residues. Trimming took 4 bases from V and 6 from J, leaving 19 bases between them. CDR1 is SGHRS and CDR2 is YFSETQ in the germline V gene. This CDR3 reads CASSTHPQGANGYTF. CDR3 bases: TGCGCCAGCAGCACCCACCCACAGGGAGCCAATGGCTACACCTTC. Full variable domain (rest looked up from reference TRBV5-1 and TRBJ1-2): KAGVTQTPRYLIKTRGQQVTLSCSPISGHRSVSWYQQTPGQGLQFLFEYFSETQRNKGNFPGRFSGRQFSNSRSEMNVSTLELGDSALYLCASSTHPQGANGYTFGSGTRLTVV.

This clone was recorded only once. The rearrangement joins TRBV7-9 to TRBJ1-4, with TRBD1 as a possible D gene (6 bases). V gave up 5 bases and J gave up 8 bases, with 15 bases separating them. The CDR3 runs to 14 residues. Per germline, CDR1 SEHNR and CDR2 FQNEAQ (reference sequence). This chain's CDR3 is CASSQTQGYEKLFF. Here the CDR3 DNA reads TGTGCCAGCAGCCAAACACAGGGATACGAAAAACTGTTTTTT.

The chain is built from TRBV3-1 (or the pseudogene TRBV3-2) and TRBJ2-7; D remains ambiguous. Germline V gives CDR1 LGHDT, CDR2 YNNKEL (reference sequence). The V end lost 4 bases, the J end lost 6 bases, and 13 bases lay between the germline ends. The CDR3 loop spans 13 amino acids. In DNA, the CDR3 is TGTGCCAGCAGCCTCCTCCTAGGATCCGAGCAGTACTTC. Protein product: CASSLLLGSEQYF.

CDR3 protein: CASSKGQGLAGEDEQFF. The CDR3, as DNA: TGTGCCAGTAGTAAGGGCCAGGGACTAGCGGGAGAGGATGAGCAGTTCTTC. The chain has TRBV19 and TRBJ2-1, with TRBD2 identical over 14 bases. Germline CDR1 is LNHDA and CDR2 is SQIVND (reference sequence). The CDR3 is made up of 17 amino acids. With V trimmed by 4 bases and J by 8 bases, 10 bases remained unmatched.

V and J are TRBV25-1 and TRBJ2-4; TRBD1 is a possible D gene (6 bases). V was shortened by 3 bases and J by 8 bases, with 20 bases between the two germline ends. The germline CDR1 and CDR2 sequences are MGHDK and SYGVNS. There are 16 residues in the CDR3. CDR3 nucleotide sequence: TGTGCCAGCAGTGAGACAAGGACAGCTCCCGTCGACATTCAGTACTTC. Its translation: CASSETRTAPVDIQYF.

This chain uses TRBV7-6 with TRBJ2-7; weak D call: TRBD2 (6 bases). The germline CDR1 and CDR2 sequences are SGHVS and FNYEAQ. CDR3 size: 16 residues. V was trimmed by 5 bases and J by 7 bases, leaving 24 bases between them. The CDR3 loop is CASSILAVGRDGEQYF. As DNA, the CDR3 is TGTGCCAGCAGCATCTTAGCGGTGGGGCGGGATGGAGAGCAGTACTTC.

V gene TRBV5-1 combines with J gene TRBJ2-1; 11 bases match TRBD2. CDR1 is SGHRS and CDR2 is YFSETQ in the germline V gene. This CDR3 region has 15 residues. V shed 0 bases and J 4 bases; nucleotides not matched to a gene: 0. CDR3 protein: CASSLGLAGYNEQFF. The CDR3 coding sequence is TGCGCCAGCAGCTTGGGACTAGCGGGGTACAATGAGCAGTTCTTC.

The gene calls are TRBV28 and TRBJ1-2, with D hard to call. Per the germline V gene, CDR1 is MDHEN and CDR2 is SYDVKM. Trimming took off 7 bases at V and 1 base at J, with 13 bases between the two ends. The CDR3 contains 14 residues. CDR3 sequence reads: CASTRGGGNYGYTF. The CDR3 DNA reads as TGTGCCAGCACTCGCGGCGGTGGTAACTATGGCTACACCTTC.

J is TRBJ2-1 and V is TRBV6-6; the D gene is possibly TRBD2 (5 bases). This CDR3 spans 15 amino acids. Deletions cut 0 bases from V and 0 bases from J, with 6 bases between. In germline, CDR1 is MNHNY, CDR2 SVGAGI (reference sequence). The CDR3 coding sequence is TGTGCCAGCAGTTACTCGCGGGCCTCCTACAATGAGCAGTTCTTC. It translates to CASSYSRASYNEQFF.

The chain recombines TRBV19 with TRBJ2-5, with D maybe TRBD1 (5 bases). CDR3 length: 13 amino acids. Germline V CDR1 and CDR2: LNHDA, SQIVND (reference sequence). V lost 4 bases, J lost 4 bases, and 10 bases lay in between. The DNA for the CDR3 is TGTGCCAGTAGTACAGGGTCGGGAGAGACCCAGTACTTC. This translates into CASSTGSGETQYF.